This is a list of T cell receptor beta chains from one sample in a study of blood T cell repertoires in COVID-19. TCRdb's copy holds only in-frame clones and misses some; the assay was immunoSEQ multiplex PCR. The sample has fewer than 300,000 clones, around 88% seen once; the top ten hold more than 1%. The sample comprised PBMCs or T cells enriched from blood (not recorded which). The receptors shown here come from a woman aged 40 to 50 with acute COVID-19. CDR3s include the opening cysteine and the closing phenylalanine or tryptophan. The D gene is left open where the match is weak. Expanded clones get a size class; other rows say once, few or many, or leave the size out.

TRBV10-3	-	TRBD2	TRBJ2-1	CAISTSGRETEQFF	TGTGCCATCAGCACTAGCGGGAGGGAGACTGAGCAGTTCTTC
TRBV7-6	-	-	TRBJ1-1	CASSSRAGVNTEAFF	TGTGCCAGCAGCTCCAGAGCAGGGGTGAACACTGAAGCTTTCTTT
TRBV28	few	-	TRBJ2-1	CASRKTIYNEQFF	TGTGCCAGCAGAAAGACTATTTACAATGAGCAGTTCTTC
TRBV5-8	-	-	TRBJ1-6	CASSFPGFQNSPLHF	TGTGCCAGCAGCTTCCCGGGGTTCCAGAATTCACCCCTCCACTTT
TRBV7-2	-	-	TRBJ2-5	CASRIAETQYF	TGTGCCAGCAGAATAGCCGAGACCCAGTACTTC
TRBV28	-	-	TRBJ1-5	CASSSRNQPQHF	TGTGCCAGCAGTTCGAGAAATCAGCCCCAGCATTTT
TRBV6-5	-	-	TRBJ2-7	CASSYRGQTYEQYF	TGTGCCAGCAGTTATAGAGGACAGACCTACGAGCAGTACTTC
TRBV3-1/TRBV3-2	-	-	TRBJ2-2	CASSQGSWGQTGELFF	TGTGCCAGCAGCCAAGGTTCATGGGGGCAAACCGGGGAGCTGTTTTTT
TRBV7-9	-	-	TRBJ1-6	CASSTDPLGGSPLHF	TGTGCCAGCAGCACCGACCCCTTAGGAGGTTCACCCCTCCACTTT
TRBV7-2	-	-	TRBJ1-2	CASQNPGYPPLRGYTF	TGTGCCAGCCAAAACCCAGGGTATCCCCCCTTACGCGGCTACACCTTC